This T cell receptor beta chain originates from a study of OX40 agonist ivuxolimab in advanced cancers. Method: immunoSEQ multiplex PCR; TCRdb's copy keeps in-frame clones and lacks some. The data hold around 26,000 clones, with 70% to 90% observed a single time. As concerns this clone: Germline is not matched at one junction end, which may reflect a read error.

CDR3 length equals 14 residues. The V gene's germline CDR1 is SGHTA and CDR2 FQGTGA. With baseline, cycle 4 day 1, and cycle 7 day 1 as timepoints, blood was sampled. J is TRBJ2-1 and V is TRBV7-3; 7 bases map to TRBD2. The sequenced sample was CD4+ or CD8+ T cells sorted from blood, obtained in a trial of the OX40 agonist ivuxolimab. This clonotype was obtained from an adult with an advanced solid tumor such as melanoma, head and neck, liver or kidney cancer. The CDR3 DNA reads as TGTGCCAGCAGCCCAGAAGGGGACTACACTGAGCAGTTCTTC. Translated: CASSPEGDYTEQFF.